These 8 T cell receptor beta chains came from one sample sequenced in a study of blood T cell repertoires in COVID-19. TCRdb keeps only in-frame clones here, not all; method: immunoSEQ multiplex PCR. The table has 55,000 to 90,000 clones, around 84% seen once. Sequencing was performed on peripheral blood. Receptor source: a woman in her seventies with acute or convalescent COVID-19.

The chain uses TRBV29-1 and TRBJ1-1; no clear D. CDR3 length: 14 amino acids. Germline V gene lookup returns CDR1 SQVTM and CDR2 ANQGSEA. The ends were cut back, 7 bases at V and 4 bases at J, with 19 bases in the middle. CDR3 coding DNA: TGCAGCGCAACCTCGTTCTGGCAGATCACTGAAGCTTTCTTT. Protein sequence: CSATSFWQITEAFF.

This sequence joins TRBV18 and TRBJ2-3; 8 bases agree with TRBD1. Germline V lookup: CDR1 KGHSH, CDR2 LQKENI. V trimming: 3 bases; J trimming: 3 bases; junction bases outside the gene matches: 5. This CDR3 has 15 amino acids. The CDR3 bases are TGTGCCAGCTCACCTACCCGACAGGGGACAGATACGCAGTATTTT. Its protein product is CASSPTRQGTDTQYF.

The chain has TRBV5-1 and TRBJ1-2, with no clear D. The CDR3 loop spans 12 amino acids. Germline-derived CDR1 and CDR2 are SGHRS and YFSETQ. The V and J ends lost 0 bases and 8 bases respectively, with 8 bases between them. The CDR3 nucleotides are TGCGCCAGCAGCTTGGTGTCGCAGGGCTACACCTTC. As protein: CASSLVSQGYTF.

The V and J genes are TRBV9 and TRBJ2-5, with D possibly being TRBD2 (6 bases). This CDR3 contains 14 residues. Trimming took off 3 bases at V and 1 base at J, with 10 bases between the two ends. Per germline, CDR1 SGDLS and CDR2 YYNGEE. The CDR3 region is CASSAWGVQETQYF. CDR3 in DNA: TGTGCCAGCAGCGCTTGGGGGGTCCAAGAGACCCAGTACTTC.

In its sample, this clone was seen once. The CDR3 nucleotides are TGTGCCAGCAGCTTAGTAGCGGACGCGGGAGCTTTCTTT. Protein product: CASSLVADAGAFF. The chain links TRBV7-9 to TRBJ1-1; unclear D gene. CDR1 is SEHNR and CDR2 is FQNEAQ in the germline V gene (reference sequence). Trimming shortened V by 1 base and J by 10 bases, and 13 bases separated the two germline ends. CDR3 size: 13 residues.

This clone showed up just once. The genes are TRBV3-1 (or the pseudogene TRBV3-2) and TRBJ2-5; D is uncertain. V dropped 3 bases and J dropped 5 bases, with 7 bases sitting between them. The CDR3 covers 12 residues. CDR1 is LGHDT and CDR2 is YNNKEL in the germline V gene (reference sequence). CDR3 loop: CASSHTKETQYF. DNA of the CDR3: TGTGCCAGCAGCCACACAAAGGAGACCCAGTACTTC.

This sequence joins TRBV5-1 and TRBJ1-2; tentative D call: TRBD1 (5 bases). The germline V gene has CDR1 SGHRS and CDR2 YFSETQ. Between the trimmed V and J ends, which lost 3 bases and 4 bases, there was a span of 13 bases. This CDR3 comprises 14 residues. CDR3 sequence: CASSSDSSAYGYTF. The DNA of the CDR3 is TGCGCCAGCAGCTCAGACAGCTCGGCCTATGGCTACACCTTC.

The chain uses TRBV10-3 and TRBJ2-3; D perhaps matches TRBD1 (6 bases). The CDR3 spans 15 residues. Trimming shortened V by 0 bases and J by 3 bases, and 10 bases separated the two germline ends. Germline CDR1 is ENHRY and CDR2 is SYGVKD. The CDR3 region is CAISESGRGTDTQYF. CDR3 bases: TGTGCCATCAGTGAGTCGGGAAGGGGGACAGATACGCAGTATTTT.